This T cell receptor (beta chain) was documented in a study of cytomegalovirus exposure and HLA in healthy donors. From the roughly 120-subject validation cohort, which was separate from the roughly 670-subject first cohort, the donors were drawn. Using immunoSEQ multiplex PCR, the repertoire was profiled, and TCRdb retains in-frame clones only, with some absent. The sample holds approximately 140,000 clones, 86% seen once. General study findings and limits: There were a few CMV-associated chains whose specificity for CMV antigens was confirmed in vitro. Cytomegalovirus association was listed for approximately 160 TCR beta chains.

Comments on this clone: What it binds is not known.

After removal of 4 bases from V and 8 bases from J, the junction contained 6 bases not matched to a gene. The CDR3 covers 15 residues. Germline V gene sequence: CDR1 SEHNR, CDR2 FQNEAQ (reference sequence). The gene calls are TRBV7-9 and TRBJ2-1, with 12 bases fitting TRBD1. The sequence was collected from a man between 18 and 35 years old in good health and CMV-seronegative. Source material: PBMCs. The DNA for the CDR3 is TGTGCCAGCAGCTCCGGGACAGGGGGCTTGTATGAGCAGTTCTTC. Translating gives CASSSGTGGLYEQFF.